This entry is about one T cell receptor (beta chain). Its target is unknown. These data originate in a study of Ad26.COV2.S vaccination and SARS-CoV-2 variants. The wider study: Into the muscle, Ad26.COV2.S was dosed once or twice, 56 days apart. Regarding the study as a whole: Comparable non-spike TCR breadth was observed in vaccine and placebo recipients.

Treatment denoted: some 20 received Ad26.COV2.S at low or high dose, single or two shots; roughly five received placebo; per-sample allocation not given. On day 63 after the first injection, vaccine and placebo recipients gave samples. The germline V and J ends were trimmed by 2 bases and 5 bases, with 11 bases remaining between them. CDR3 length: 14 amino acids. Germline loops: CDR1 SGDLS, CDR2 YYNGEE. The data were produced by immunoSEQ multiplex PCR, yet TCRdb's version contains in-frame clones alone and is incomplete. Of some 480,000 clones listed, around 85% are singletons. The source of this sequence is a person aged 18 to 65 who received the Ad26.COV2.S COVID-19 vaccine or a placebo. The source was peripheral blood, collected in a trial of Ad26.COV2.S vaccine versus placebo. The V and J genes are TRBV9 and TRBJ2-1; D is ambiguous. CDR3 bases: TGTGCCAGCAGCGTCTTCCCCGGAGACAATGAGCAGTTCTTC. This translates into CASSVFPGDNEQFF.